Shown below are 20 T cell receptor beta chains from a single sample sequenced in a study of T cell changes during pregnancy in multiple sclerosis. Assay used: immunoSEQ multiplex PCR; TCRdb lists only in-frame clones, some missing. The sample lists under 50,000 clones; approximately 95% were seen once. Sequenced here: CD8+ T cells from peripheral blood mononuclear cells, sampled in the first trimester of pregnancy. These receptor sequences come from a female donor with multiple sclerosis, enrolled in a pregnancy study.

The table lists this clone with a count of one. V and J are TRBV5-4 and TRBJ2-3; D remains unclear. From germline, CDR1 is SGHNT and CDR2 YYREEE (reference sequence). The CDR3 length is 11 residues. Trimming pared 5 bases from V and 5 bases from J, leaving 6 bases between. The CDR3 reads CASSPGDTQYF. The CDR3, as DNA: TGTGCCAGCAGTCCCGGAGATACGCAGTATTTT.

The rearrangement joins TRBV27 to TRBJ1-1; TRBD1 matches at 9 bases. There are 15 residues in the CDR3. The V and J ends lost 4 bases and 0 bases, in that order; junction bases with no gene match: 3. Germline assignment: CDR1 MNHEY and CDR2 SMNVEV (reference sequence). The CDR3 here is CASSSGTGLNTEAFF. CDR3 bases: TGTGCCAGCAGTTCAGGGACAGGGCTGAACACTGAAGCTTTCTTT.

In this sample, this clone turned up once. The chain is built from TRBV19 and TRBJ1-1; the D is unclear. The length of the CDR3 is 12 residues. CDR1 LNHDA and CDR2 SQIVND come from the germline V gene (reference sequence). Trimming cost V 6 bases and J 5 bases, with 10 bases left between them. The CDR3: CASSSGITEAFF. CDR3 in DNA: TGTGCCAGTAGCAGCGGCATAACTGAAGCTTTCTTT.

V and J are TRBV9 and TRBJ1-2, with 9 bases that match TRBD1. Germline V CDR1 and CDR2: SGDLS, YYNGEE. CDR3 length: 12 residues. Trimming cost V 3 bases and J 6 bases; bases outside gene matches: 0. In DNA form, the CDR3 reads TGTGCCAGCAGCGGGGACAGGGATGGCTACACCTTC. Protein: CASSGDRDGYTF.

The chain's CDR3 is CASSLSPPSGSAERVGETQYF. The CDR3, as DNA: TGTGCCAGCAGCTTATCGCCTCCTAGCGGGAGTGCCGAGCGGGTAGGAGAGACCCAGTACTTC. The chain is built from TRBV21-1 and TRBJ2-5; the table names TRBD2, a call not compared with the DNA. TRBV21-1 is described as a pseudogene. The CDR3 runs to 21 residues.

V is TRBV5-1 and J is TRBJ2-1; 9 positions agree with TRBD2. The CDR3 runs 17 residues. Germline-derived CDR1 and CDR2 are SGHRS and YFSETQ. Germline trimming cut 1 base from V and 4 bases from J; bases unmatched to any gene: 9. The CDR3 reads CASSLWAGGPEYNEQFF. The CDR3 DNA is TGCGCCAGCAGCTTGTGGGCGGGAGGGCCGGAGTACAATGAGCAGTTCTTC.

The chain combines TRBV29-1 with TRBJ2-1; TRBD2 might be the D (5 bases). Deletions cut 5 bases from V and 7 bases from J, with 9 bases between. The CDR3 runs to 11 residues. Germline CDR1 reads SQVTM; CDR2 reads ANQGSEA. CDR3 protein: CSVFWENEQFF. The CDR3 DNA reads TGCAGCGTTTTTTGGGAGAATGAGCAGTTCTTC.

This chain's CDR3 is CASSELAGTYEQYF. The CDR3 DNA reads as TGCGCCAGCAGCGAACTAGCGGGAACGTACGAGCAGTACTTC. The chain couples TRBV4-1 to TRBJ2-7, with 10 bases that match TRBD2. V lost 5 bases, J lost 4 bases, and 5 bases stayed unmatched. The CDR3 totals 14 residues. CDR1 is MGHRA, CDR2 YSYEKL, per germline.

The J gene is TRBJ2-1, the V gene TRBV9, with TRBD2 matching 15 bases. The CDR3 consists of 15 residues. With V trimmed by 3 bases and J by 7 bases, 2 bases remained unmatched. In germline, CDR1 is SGDLS, CDR2 YYNGEE. The CDR3 spells CASSAGLAGGNEQFF. The CDR3 DNA is TGTGCCAGCAGCGCGGGACTAGCGGGAGGAAATGAGCAGTTCTTC.

The CDR3 sequence: CASSLGPGVEQYF. In DNA, the CDR3 is TGTGCCAGCAGCTTAGGTCCAGGGGTAGAGCAGTACTTC. V gene TRBV7-8 combines with J gene TRBJ2-7; D may be TRBD1 (6 bases). Per germline, CDR1 SGHVS and CDR2 FQNEAQ. The CDR3 has 13 amino acids. V dropped 1 base and J dropped 7 bases, with 11 bases sitting between them. The full variable domain, in which reference TRBV7-8 and TRBJ2-7 provide the parts outside the CDR3, is GAGVSQSPRYKVAKRGQDVALRCDPISGHVSLFWYQQALGQGPEFLTYFQNEAQLDKSGLPSDRFFAERPEGSVSTLKIQRTQQEDSAVYLCASSLGPGVEQYFGPGTRLTVT.

The genes are TRBV2 and TRBJ1-2; no reliable D call. V was pared by 4 bases and J by 8 bases, with 11 bases between. The CDR3 covers 12 residues. Germline V lookup: CDR1 SNHLY, CDR2 FYNNEI. The chain's CDR3 is CASSGGSMGYTF. CDR3 coding DNA: TGTGCCAGCAGTGGCGGGTCGATGGGCTACACCTTC.

The J gene is TRBJ2-2, the V gene TRBV5-4; 9 positions match TRBD2. This CDR3 is built from 16 residues. J was trimmed by 1 base and V by 4 bases; bases with no gene match: 5. The germline V gene has CDR1 SGHNT and CDR2 YYREEE (reference sequence). CDR3: CASSDGLARNTGELFF. As DNA, the CDR3 is TGTGCCAGCAGCGACGGACTAGCGCGGAACACCGGGGAGCTGTTTTTT. The complete variable domain, with remaining parts taken from reference TRBV5-4 and TRBJ2-2, reads ETGVTQSPTHLIKTRGQQVTLRCSSQSGHNTVSWYQQALGQGPQFIFQYYREEENGRGNFPPRFSGLQFPNYSSELNVNALELDDSALYLCASSDGLARNTGELFFGEGSRLTVL.

The V gene is TRBV4-1, the J gene TRBJ2-1; D ambiguous. V lost 1 base and J lost 5, with 6 bases in between. There are 13 residues in the CDR3. Germline lookup yields CDR1 MGHRA and CDR2 YSYEKL. The CDR3 DNA follows: TGCGCCAGCAGCCAAGTTTCAGACAATGAGCAGTTCTTC. It specifies CASSQVSDNEQFF.

The V and J genes are TRBV6-5 and TRBJ2-2, with 9 bases aligning to TRBD1. The CDR3 length is 15 residues. V dropped 5 bases and J dropped 4; count of bases not matched to a gene: 5. CDR1 and CDR2 from the germline V gene are MNHEY and SVGAGI. CDR3 sequence (DNA): TGTGCCAGCAGTCTACAGGGGGCGCTCACCGGGGAGCTGTTTTTT. It yields the protein CASSLQGALTGELFF.

The V and J genes are TRBV2 and TRBJ2-7; D not resolved. This CDR3 spans 13 amino acids. V gave up 4 bases and J gave up 3 bases, with 10 bases separating them. CDR1 is SNHLY and CDR2 is FYNNEI in the germline V gene. CDR3 protein: CASSGGPFYEQYF. DNA for the CDR3: TGTGCCAGCAGTGGAGGCCCATTCTACGAGCAGTACTTC. The full variable domain, in which reference TRBV2 and TRBJ2-7 provide the parts outside the CDR3, is EPEVTQTPSHQVTQMGQEVILRCVPISNHLYFYWYRQILGQKVEFLVSFYNNEISEKSEIFDDQFSVERPDGSNFTLKIRSTKLEDSAMYFCASSGGPFYEQYFGPGTRLTVT.

The chain combines TRBV19 with TRBJ2-1; D call uncertain. V shed 7 bases and J shed 3 bases, with 10 bases lying between them. The V gene's germline CDR1 is LNHDA and CDR2 SQIVND (reference sequence). CDR3 length: 13 amino acids. The CDR3 here is CASTLGGYNEQFF. CDR3 DNA sequence: TGTGCCAGTACCCTTGGCGGCTACAATGAGCAGTTCTTC. The full variable domain, in which reference TRBV19 and TRBJ2-1 provide the parts outside the CDR3, is DGGITQSPKYLFRKEGQNVTLSCEQNLNHDAMYWYRQDPGQGLRLIYYSQIVNDFQKGDIAEGYSVSREKKESFPLTVTSAQKNPTAFYLCASTLGGYNEQFFGPGTRLTVL.

The chain has TRBV4-3 and TRBJ2-4, with 7 bases lining up with TRBD1. The CDR3 runs 15 residues. V gave up 4 bases and J gave up 5 bases; unmatched junction bases: 8. Germline lookup yields CDR1 LGHNA and CDR2 YSLEER. The CDR3 DNA reads TGCGCCAGCAGCCCCCGGGGACAGAAAGAAAACATTCAGTACTTC. The encoded protein is CASSPRGQKENIQYF.

This chain connects TRBV5-5 to TRBJ2-7, with 11 nucleotides matching TRBD1. The CDR3 runs 18 residues. J lost 4 bases, V lost 0 bases, and 12 bases had no gene match. Germline CDR1 is SGHKS and CDR2 is YYEKEE (reference sequence). The CDR3 nucleotides are TGTGCCAGCAGCTTGGGACCCCCGGGACAGGGGGTTTTATACGAGCAGTACTTC. Translating it yields CASSLGPPGQGVLYEQYF. Complete variable domain (other parts from reference TRBV5-5 and TRBJ2-7): DAGVTQSPTHLIKTRGQQVTLRCSPISGHKSVSWYQQVLGQGPQFIFQYYEKEERGRGNFPDRFSARQFPNYSSELNVNALLLGDSALYLCASSLGPPGQGVLYEQYFGPGTRLTVT.

The chain has TRBV27 and TRBJ2-7; the match to TRBD2 covers 7 bases. The CDR3 has 13 residues. With 8 bases clipped from V and 9 bases from J, the junction kept 13 bases outside the gene matches. CDR1 and CDR2 (germline): MNHEY, SMNVEV (reference sequence). CDR3 protein: CASSSAGFFGQYF. In DNA form, the CDR3 reads TGTGCCAGCTCTTCAGCGGGGTTTTTTGGGCAGTACTTC.

The chain joins TRBV27 to TRBJ1-2; tentative D call: TRBD1 (5 bases). Deletions cut 8 bases from V and 3 bases from J, with 16 bases between. The germline V gene encodes CDR1 MNHEY and CDR2 SMNVEV (reference sequence). CDR3 length: 14 amino acids. The DNA for the CDR3 is TGTGCCAGCGCCCCGAGGACACAGTACTATGGCTACACCTTC. It translates to CASAPRTQYYGYTF.